One sample yielded the 16 T cell receptor beta chains listed below, sequenced in a study of blood T cells in healthy people across ages. PCR was performed a second time for about 7 to 12 cycles using a sample-barcoded 5' primer and a J-beta primer mix. From the 5' RACE reads, TCRdb called clonotypes with MiXCR, one entry per CDR3 protein. Counted here are approximately 900,000 distinct CDR3 sequences, roughly 28% occurring once; the ten biggest clones make up roughly a tenth. This sample also belongs to another study, concerning T cells of mothers and their children.

The sample taken for sequencing was blood. The receptors originated from a woman between 40 and 50 years old in good health.

The chain recombines TRBV6-5 with TRBJ1-5, with 9 bases fitting TRBD1. The CDR3 loop spans 14 amino acids. CDR1 and CDR2 (germline): MNHEY, SVGAGI. J was trimmed by 1 base and V by 10 bases; bases with no gene match: 5. The CDR3 protein is CAILDRGSNQPQHF. The CDR3 bases are TGTGCCATTCTGGACAGGGGAAGCAATCAGCCCCAGCATTTT.

The chain links TRBV28 to TRBJ1-4, with 7 positions matching TRBD1. V shed 5 bases and J 4 bases; nucleotides not matched to a gene: 10. Germline values: CDR1 MDHEN, CDR2 SYDVKM. The CDR3 covers 16 residues. CDR3 loop: CASSHGRGPSNEKLFF. The CDR3 nucleotides read TGTGCCAGCAGTCACGGGAGGGGGCCGAGTAATGAAAAACTGTTTTTT.

To note about this clonotype: Being one base from a much bigger clone, this may be a read error. The rearrangement uses TRBV20-1 and TRBJ2-5; 7 bases align to TRBD1. Gene TRBJ2-1 matches the end of the DNA better, so the J call may be wrong. The CDR3 runs 13 residues. Germline-derived CDR1 and CDR2 are DFQATT and SNEGSKA (reference sequence). CDR3 loop: CSARVTGDETQFF. The CDR3 region has the DNA TGCAGTGCTAGAGTCACAGGGGATGAGACCCAGTTCTTC.

Comments on this clonotype: A much larger clone is a single base away; this may be a read error. The chain carries TRBV5-1 and TRBJ2-3; weak D call: TRBD1 (5 bases). The CDR3 loop spans 14 amino acids. Germline CDR1 reads SGHRS; CDR2 reads YFSETQ. V was trimmed by 3 bases and J by 6 bases, leaving 14 bases between them. CDR3 nucleotide sequence: TGCGCCAGCAGCTGGATATGGGGCGGCGATACGCAGTATTTT. Translating it yields CASSWIWGGDTQYF.

This sequence joins TRBV3-1 and TRBJ1-4; 9 bases are a match to TRBD1. Germline CDR1 is LGHDT and CDR2 is YNNKEL (reference sequence). This CDR3 contains 14 residues. Trimming took 3 bases from V and 8 from J; bases not matched to a gene: 4. As DNA, the CDR3 is TGTGCCAGCAGCCAGACCGGGACAGGGGAAAAACTGTTTTTT. Protein product: CASSQTGTGEKLFF.

Comment on this clonotype: A much larger clone sits a single nucleotide away, making a read error possible. V usage is TRBV4-3 and J usage is TRBJ2-4; 9 positions agree with TRBD2. CDR3 size: 15 residues. CDR1 is LGHNA, CDR2 YSLEER, per germline. CDR3 sequence: CAGSQDFAGGDIQYF. The CDR3 region has the DNA TGCGCCGGCAGCCAAGATTTTGCGGGGGGGGACATTCAGTACTTC.

The chain joins TRBV6-6 to TRBJ1-2; TRBD1 is a possible D gene (6 bases). Germline lookup yields CDR1 MNHNY and CDR2 SVGAGI (reference sequence). The CDR3 is 15 residues long. The germline V and J ends were trimmed by 5 bases and 5 bases, with 18 bases remaining between them. For the CDR3, the DNA is TGTGCCAGCAGTACACCCCCGACAGGCGTATATGGCTACACCTTC. Translating it yields CASSTPPTGVYGYTF.

There are a few counts of this clonotype. Here the CDR3 DNA reads TGCGCCAGCAGCTTAGGGACTAGCTATGAGCAGTTCTTC. The encoded protein is CASSLGTSYEQFF. The rearrangement links TRBV5-1 to TRBJ2-1, with TRBD2 matching over 9 bases. The CDR3 is 13 residues long. From germline, CDR1 is SGHRS and CDR2 YFSETQ. V lost 2 bases and J lost 8; bases outside the gene matches: 2. Full variable domain (outside the CDR3, taken from reference TRBV5-1 and TRBJ2-1): KAGVTQTPRYLIKTRGQQVTLSCSPISGHRSVSWYQQTPGQGLQFLFEYFSETQRNKGNFPGRFSGRQFSNSRSEMNVSTLELGDSALYLCASSLGTSYEQFFGPGTRLTVL.

In its sample, this clonotype was seen many times. The rearrangement links TRBV20-1 to TRBJ1-6, with unresolved D. Per germline, CDR1 DFQATT and CDR2 SNEGSKA (reference sequence). With 5 bases removed from V and 7 bases from J, the gap between germline ends came to 12 bases. This CDR3 contains 13 residues. CDR3 sequence (DNA): TGCAGTGCTTTGGAGGAGTTAAATTCACCCCTCCACTTT. This codes for CSALEELNSPLHF.

This clonotype was picked up many times. The CDR3: CASSFKGANYGYTF. CDR3 nucleotide sequence: TGTGCCAGCAGCTTTAAGGGGGCTAACTATGGCTACACCTTC. This sequence joins TRBV5-5 and TRBJ1-2, with D perhaps TRBD1 (6 bases). CDR1 SGHKS and CDR2 YYEKEE come from the germline V gene (reference sequence). The CDR3 consists of 14 residues. The V end was cut by 2 bases, the J end by 0 bases, with 8 bases between.

The chain couples TRBV4-3 to TRBJ2-2; D unclear. The CDR3 is 15 amino acids. V was shortened by 4 bases and J by 6 bases, with 15 bases between the two germline ends. The V gene's germline CDR1 is LGHNA and CDR2 YSLEER. CDR3 nucleotide sequence: TGCGCCAGCAGCCGGAAAGCGCCGGGCGCCGGGGAGCTGTTTTTT. It translates to CASSRKAPGAGELFF.

As to this clonotype: Being one base from a much bigger clone, this may be a read error. This chain joins TRBV9 and TRBJ2-7; maybe TRBD2 (5 bases). CDR1 is SGDLS, CDR2 YYNGEE, per germline. The CDR3 has 13 residues. The V end was cut by 0 bases, the J end by 6 bases, with 10 bases between. CDR3 loop: CASSVVETSEQYF. The CDR3 DNA sequence: TGTGCCAGCAGCGTAGTTGAAACTAGCGAGCAGTACTTC.

There are a few counts of this clonotype. The genes are TRBV20-1 and TRBJ2-1; unclear D gene. Germline V gene sequence: CDR1 DFQATT, CDR2 SNEGSKA (reference sequence). This CDR3 comprises 12 residues. Between the trimmed V and J ends, which lost 1 base and 7 bases, there was a span of 8 bases. CDR3 DNA sequence: TGCAGTGCTAGAGTAATGGGTAATGAGCAGTTCTTC. It specifies CSARVMGNEQFF.

This clonotype was counted many times. The chain links TRBV20-1 to TRBJ1-4; a possible D gene is TRBD1 (5 bases). Germline V lookup: CDR1 DFQATT, CDR2 SNEGSKA (reference sequence). The CDR3 length is 14 residues. V gave up 6 bases and J gave up 7 bases, with 18 bases separating them. For the CDR3, the DNA is TGCAGTGCCTGGGGAGACAGAAGCGGTGAAAAACTGTTTTTT. Its translation is CSAWGDRSGEKLFF.

As for this clonotype: This may come from a read error, since a much larger clone is one base off. The genes are TRBV28 and TRBJ1-2; 7 nucleotides align to TRBD1. The CDR3 is 14 residues long. In germline, CDR1 is MDHEN, CDR2 SYDVKM. The CDR3 DNA sequence: TGTGCCGGCAGTTTATTTCCAGGGGGCTATGGCTACACCTTC. This translates into CAGSLFPGGYGYTF.

This clonotype was seen at least ten times. The chain has TRBV7-2 and TRBJ2-5, with D possibly TRBD1 on 6 matching bases. Looked up from germline, CDR1 is SGHTA and CDR2 is FQGNSA. V gave up 1 base and J gave up 4 bases, with 13 bases separating them. CDR3 size: 15 residues. The CDR3 nucleotides are TGTGCCAGCAGCTTAGAGAGGAGCAGGGGAGAGACCCAGTACTTC. Residues: CASSLERSRGETQYF.